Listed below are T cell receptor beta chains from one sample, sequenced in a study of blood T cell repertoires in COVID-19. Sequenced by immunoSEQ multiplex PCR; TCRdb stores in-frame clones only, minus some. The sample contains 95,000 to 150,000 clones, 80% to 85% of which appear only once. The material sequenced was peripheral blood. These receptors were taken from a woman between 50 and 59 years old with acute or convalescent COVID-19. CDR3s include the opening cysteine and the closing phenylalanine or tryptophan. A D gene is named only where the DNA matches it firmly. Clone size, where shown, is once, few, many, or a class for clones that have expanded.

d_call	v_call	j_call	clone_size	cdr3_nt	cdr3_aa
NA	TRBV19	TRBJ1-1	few	TGTGCCAGTAGTTTAATCTTCGGTGCGAACACTGAAGCTTTCTTT	CASSLIFGANTEAFF
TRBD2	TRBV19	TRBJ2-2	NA	TGTGCCAGTACTCGGGAGGTAGCGGGAGGGTTGAACACCGGGGAGCTGTTTTTT	CASTREVAGGLNTGELFF
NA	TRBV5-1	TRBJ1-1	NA	TGCGCCAGCAGCTTGAATCCAGGGGCAGACACTGAAGCTTTCTTT	CASSLNPGADTEAFF
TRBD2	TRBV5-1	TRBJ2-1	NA	TGCGCCAGCAGCCCTGGGACTAGCGGGACCTACAATGAGCAGTTCTTC	CASSPGTSGTYNEQFF
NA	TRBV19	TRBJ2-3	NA	TGTGCCAGTAGTATAACTAGAGTTCCGACGGATACGCAGTATTTT	CASSITRVPTDTQYF
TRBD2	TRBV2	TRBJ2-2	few	TGTGCCAGCAGTGTATCCAGCGGGACGAACACCGGGGAGCTGTTTTTT	CASSVSSGTNTGELFF
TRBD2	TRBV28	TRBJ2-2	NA	TGTGCCAGCAGACTAGCGGGAAACACCGGGGAGCTGTTTTTT	CASRLAGNTGELFF
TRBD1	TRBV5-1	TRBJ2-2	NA	TGCGCCAGCAGCTTGAGGACAGGGACGAACACCGGGGAGCTGTTTTTT	CASSLRTGTNTGELFF
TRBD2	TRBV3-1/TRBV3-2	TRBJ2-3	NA	TGTGCCAGCAGCCAAGTAAAGCGGGAGGGCCCAGGTACGCAGTATTTT	CASSQVKREGPGTQYF
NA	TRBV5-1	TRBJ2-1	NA	TGCGCCAGCAGCTTGACGGGAGCGAACTACAATGAGCAGTTCTTC	CASSLTGANYNEQFF
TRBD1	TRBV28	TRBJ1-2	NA	TGTGCCAGCAGTTCTTCAGGGGGCGCCGCTTATGGCTACACCTTC	CASSSSGGAAYGYTF
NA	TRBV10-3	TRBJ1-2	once	TGTGCCGTCCGACAGACGTTTAACTATGGCTACACCTTC	CAVRQTFNYGYTF
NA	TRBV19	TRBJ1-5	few	TGTGCCACCGGGACACGGAGTCAGCCCCAGCATTTT	CATGTRSQPQHF
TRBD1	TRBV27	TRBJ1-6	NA	TGTGCCAGCAGTCCAGGACAGGGTAATTCACCCCTCCACTTT	CASSPGQGNSPLHF
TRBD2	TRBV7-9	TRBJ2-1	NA	TGTGCCAGCAGCCCCCCGGCGGGAGGTATCAATGAGCAGTTCTTC	CASSPPAGGINEQFF
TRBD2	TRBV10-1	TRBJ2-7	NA	TGCGCCAGCAGTGCTGCGGGAGGGACAAACGAGCAGTACTTC	CASSAAGGTNEQYF
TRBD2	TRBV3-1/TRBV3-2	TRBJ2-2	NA	TGTGCCAGCAGCCAGTACCGGTTTAGCGGGGAGATAAACACCGGGGAGCTGTTTTTT	CASSQYRFSGEINTGELFF
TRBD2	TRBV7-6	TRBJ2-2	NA	TGTGCCAGCAGCGAATCCCATTATGGACTAGCGGGGGCCGGGGAGCTGTTTTTT	CASSESHYGLAGAGELFF
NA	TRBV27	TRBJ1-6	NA	TGTGCCAGCAGTCCACAGGGCTATAATTCACCCCTCCACTTT	CASSPQGYNSPLHF
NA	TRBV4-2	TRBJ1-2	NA	TGTGCCAGCAGCCAAGATCGGCAGGCTAACTATGGCTACACCTTC	CASSQDRQANYGYTF
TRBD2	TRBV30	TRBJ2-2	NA	TGTGCCTGCACCCGTAGTGCGGGAGGGTCCGGGGAGCTGTTTTTT	CACTRSAGGSGELFF
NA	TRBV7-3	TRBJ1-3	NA	TGTGCCAGCAGCCCGGGATCGACGTCTGGAAACACCATATATTTT	CASSPGSTSGNTIYF
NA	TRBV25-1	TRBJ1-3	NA	TGTGCCAGCAGTGGGGCTGGGACATCTGGAAACACCATATATTTT	CASSGAGTSGNTIYF
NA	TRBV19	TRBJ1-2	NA	TGTGCCAGCCTTTCGAACTATGGCTACACCTTC	CASLSNYGYTF
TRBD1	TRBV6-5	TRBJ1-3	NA	TGTGCCAGCAGAAGAACAGGGGGTAACACCATATATTTT	CASRRTGGNTIYF
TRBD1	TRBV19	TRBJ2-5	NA	TGTGCCAGTAGCCCCTCCGGGACAGGGCGAGAGACCCAGTACTTC	CASSPSGTGRETQYF
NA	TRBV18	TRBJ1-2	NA	TGTGCCAGCTCACCTAGGACAGACTGGGGCTACACCTTC	CASSPRTDWGYTF
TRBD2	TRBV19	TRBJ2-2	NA	TGTGCCAGTAGCTTGGGTGCGGGGGGGCCCGGGGAGCTGTTTTTT	CASSLGAGGPGELFF
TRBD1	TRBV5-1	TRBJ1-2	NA	TGCGCCAGCAGCTTGTTGGGACAGCGGAACTATGGCTACACCTTC	CASSLLGQRNYGYTF
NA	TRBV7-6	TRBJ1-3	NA	TGTGCCAGCAGCTTAGGTGGGGGGTTTGGAAACACCATATATTTT	CASSLGGGFGNTIYF
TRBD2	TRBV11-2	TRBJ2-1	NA	TGTGCCAGCAGCCCCGGGACTAGTGGGGGCAATGAGCAGTTCTTC	CASSPGTSGGNEQFF
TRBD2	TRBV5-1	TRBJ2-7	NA	TGCGCCAGCAGCTCGGGAGGGGTAGGGTCCTACGAGCAGTACTTC	CASSSGGVGSYEQYF
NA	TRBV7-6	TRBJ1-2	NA	TGTGCCAGCAGCTTACTAGCCGGGGGTATACCCGGGCATGGCTACACCTTC	CASSLLAGGIPGHGYTF
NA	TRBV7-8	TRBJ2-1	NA	TGTGCCAGCAGCCGGGGCCCGAGCAATTACAATGAGCAGTTCTTC	CASSRGPSNYNEQFF
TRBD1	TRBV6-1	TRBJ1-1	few	TGTGCCAGCAGTGATGCGTTGACAGGGGAAGCTTTCTTT	CASSDALTGEAFF
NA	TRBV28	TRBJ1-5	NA	TGTGCCAGCAGTTTAGGCCAGGGTTATCGACAGCCCCAGCATTTT	CASSLGQGYRQPQHF
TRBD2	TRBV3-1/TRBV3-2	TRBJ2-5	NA	TGTGCCAGCAGCCAAGATCAGCGGGGGGGGACCCAGTACTTC	CASSQDQRGGTQYF
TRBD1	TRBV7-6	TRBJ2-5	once	TGTGCCAGCAGCGCACCCGGGACAGTGTTGGAGACCCAGTACTTC	CASSAPGTVLETQYF
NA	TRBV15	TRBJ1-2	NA	TGTGCCACCAGCTCTGAGGGCAGAGGCTATGGCTACACCTTC	CATSSEGRGYGYTF
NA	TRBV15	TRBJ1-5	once	TGTGCCACCAGCAGGGACCGTGGGGAGTATAGCAATCAGCCCCAGCATTTT	CATSRDRGEYSNQPQHF
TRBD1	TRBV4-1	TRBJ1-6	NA	TGCGCCAGCAGCCGGAGTGGACAGGTTAATTCACCCCTCCACTTT	CASSRSGQVNSPLHF
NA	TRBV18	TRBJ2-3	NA	TGTGCCAGCTCCCGGCAGGGATTCACAGATACGCAGTATTTT	CASSRQGFTDTQYF
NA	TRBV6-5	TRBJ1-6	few	TGTGGGGGGGTAGGCTCCTATAATTCACCCCTCCACTTT	CGGVGSYNSPLHF
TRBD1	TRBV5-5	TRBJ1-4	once	TGTGCCAGCAGCGTTACAGGGGTTGAAAAACTGTTTTTT	CASSVTGVEKLFF
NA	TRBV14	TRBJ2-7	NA	TGTGCCAGCAGCCGGGCCGGGAGATCCTACGAGCAGTACTTC	CASSRAGRSYEQYF
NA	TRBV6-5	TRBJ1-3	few	TGTGCCAGCAGGGGGGGTAGAAACACCATATATTTT	CASRGGRNTIYF
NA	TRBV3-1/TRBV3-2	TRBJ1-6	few	TGTGCCAGCAGCCTCAGACACGGCCGTAATTCACCCCTCCACTTT	CASSLRHGRNSPLHF
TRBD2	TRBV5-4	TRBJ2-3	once	TGTGCCAGCAGCCCCCGCTCTAGCGGGAGGGCGGGAGATACGCAGTATTTT	CASSPRSSGRAGDTQYF
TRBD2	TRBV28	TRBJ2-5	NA	TGTGCCAGCCTAGAGCGGGGGCCAGAGACCCAGTACTTC	CASLERGPETQYF
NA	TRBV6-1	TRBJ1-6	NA	TGTGCCAGCAGTGAAGCGGGCGTCGGGGGATATAATTCACCCCTCCACTTT	CASSEAGVGGYNSPLHF
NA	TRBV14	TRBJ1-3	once	TGTGCCAGCAGCACCACCGGGGGAAACACCATATATTTT	CASSTTGGNTIYF
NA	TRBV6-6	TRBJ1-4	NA	TGTGCCAGCTTGGGGGCCCTTGGGGGTAATGAAAAACTGTTTTTT	CASLGALGGNEKLFF
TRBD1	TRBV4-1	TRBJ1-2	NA	TGCGCCAGCAGCCCACAGGGGGCTGTCGGCGGCTACACCTTC	CASSPQGAVGGYTF
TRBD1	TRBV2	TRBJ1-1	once	TGTGCCAGCAGGGATATGACCGGGACAGTAAACACTGAAGCTTTCTTT	CASRDMTGTVNTEAFF